This T cell receptor (beta chain) derives from a study of blood T cell repertoires in COVID-19 (dated by TCRdb to the early 2020s). The study in broad terms: Samples covering the acute and convalescent phases of COVID-19 were provided by collaborators in the United States, Italy and Spain. The repertoires were made available in a free public database intended to serve as a resource for research on the immune response to SARS-CoV-2. Samples came from the ongoing ImmuneRACE study (first 160 participants) plus 1,254 subjects from 6 global collaborators. Where HLA class I and class II types were available, the types were taken from metadata supplied by the sample provider, not from assay-based typing. The dataset comprised deeply sampled blood TCRbeta repertoires from subjects exposed to, actively infected with, or recovered from COVID-19. Nearly every sample came with metadata listing a de-identified subject ID, COVID-19 status, age in years and sex. The prospective study material was composed of cDNA or gDNA derived from T cells, B-cell-depleted T cells, or PBMCs. Results the study describes overall, beyond this receptor: The quantity of clinical and demographic metadata differed by source and by participant and was supplied without curation.

In the prospective study, participants were roughly 18 to 100 years old, resided in about two dozen geographic areas of the United States, and were enrolled through a virtual design. Cohort assignment in the prospective study relied on participant-reported clinical history from a screening survey and a study questionnaire. For ImmuneRACE Cohort 3, a participant was defined as recovered based on two consecutive negative NP/OP PCR tests, clearance by a healthcare professional, or resolution of symptoms. In the prospective study, mobile phlebotomists collected whole blood, serum and a nasopharyngeal or oropharyngeal swab from each participant. Prospective study participants could optionally give additional blood draws and questionnaires over an approximately two-month period. Blood samples from the prospective study were shipped frozen or at room temperature prior to DNA extraction. Notes on this clone: The antigen this receptor binds is unknown. No base quality information exists; no much larger clone differs at one position.

The immunoSEQ Assay, a bias-controlled multiplex PCR, was used to amplify TCRbeta CDR3 regions from genomic DNA. Processing in the source paper ran as follows. Nucleated cell counts per sample were estimated from amplification of reference gene primers within the assay. To quantify the absolute abundance of each unique TCRbeta CDR3 rearrangement, sequence reads were collapsed and filtered. For each sample, productive Simpson clonality was calculated as the square root of Simpson's diversity index across productive rearrangements. The table comes from immuneACCESS by way of TCRdb, which keeps in-frame sequences with V and J called. Part of the clones is missing from these tables; in studies checked, under half for an unresolved V gene and the rest for unknown reasons. The V and J calls and clone size were taken over from that table, and D and trimming were inferred from the DNA. The sample records about 470,000 clones, roughly 87% of which are singletons. The top ten clonotypes cover 0.7% of the sample.

Specimen: PBMCs or T cells enriched from blood (not recorded which). The clonotype originates from a woman under 30 who had recovered from COVID-19.

The DNA reads TGTGCCAGCACCCCACAGGGGGGCGGATCGGAAGCTTTCTTT. Translated, it reads CASTPQGGGSEAFF. This receptor chain uses TRBV5-4 and TRBJ1-1; 8 bases in the junction line up with TRBD1. The CDR3 has 14 amino acids, counting the end cysteine and phenylalanine. The kept DNA is CDR3 alone, 42 bases in frame from the first base. CDR1 is given as SGHNT and CDR2 as YYREEE, both from the germline V gene (reference sequence). Trimming takes 6 bases off V and 8 bases off J; junction bases not matched to a gene: 12. The full variable domain, with segments outside the CDR3 supplied by the reference TRBV5-4 and TRBJ1-1 proteins, appears as ETGVTQSPTHLIKTRGQQVTLRCSSQSGHNTVSWYQQALGQGPQFIFQYYREEENGRGNFPPRFSGLQFPNYSSELNVNALELDDSALYLCASTPQGGGSEAFFGQGTRLTVV.